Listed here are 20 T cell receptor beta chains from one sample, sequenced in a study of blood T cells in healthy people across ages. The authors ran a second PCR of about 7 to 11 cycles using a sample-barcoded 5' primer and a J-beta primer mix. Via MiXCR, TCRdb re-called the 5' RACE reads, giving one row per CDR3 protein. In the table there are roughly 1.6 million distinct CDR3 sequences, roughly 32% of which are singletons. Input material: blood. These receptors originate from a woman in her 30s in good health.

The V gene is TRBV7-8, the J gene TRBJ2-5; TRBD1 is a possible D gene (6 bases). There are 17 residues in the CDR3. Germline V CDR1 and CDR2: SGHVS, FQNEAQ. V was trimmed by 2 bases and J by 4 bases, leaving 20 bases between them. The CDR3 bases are TGTGCCAGCAGCTTAAGGGAAAGGGGGAGCGCCCGAGAGACCCAGTACTTC. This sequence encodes CASSLRERGSARETQYF.

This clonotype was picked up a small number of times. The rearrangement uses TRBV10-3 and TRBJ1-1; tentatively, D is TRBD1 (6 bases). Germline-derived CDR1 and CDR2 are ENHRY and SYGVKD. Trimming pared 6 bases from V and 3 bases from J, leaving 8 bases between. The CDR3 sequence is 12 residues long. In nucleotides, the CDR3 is TGTGCCATCAGAGGACAGTACACTGAAGCTTTCTTT. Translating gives CAIRGQYTEAFF.

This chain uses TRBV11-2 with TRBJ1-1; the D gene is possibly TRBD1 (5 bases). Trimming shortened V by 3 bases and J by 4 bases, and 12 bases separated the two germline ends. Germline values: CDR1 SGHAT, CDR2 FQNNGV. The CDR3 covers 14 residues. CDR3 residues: CASSLDNTGTEAFF. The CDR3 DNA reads TGTGCCAGCAGCTTGGATAATACAGGCACTGAAGCTTTCTTT.

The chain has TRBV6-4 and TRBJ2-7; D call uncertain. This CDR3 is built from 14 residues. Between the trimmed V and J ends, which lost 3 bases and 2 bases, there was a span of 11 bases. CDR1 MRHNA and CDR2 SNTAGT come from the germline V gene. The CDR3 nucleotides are TGTGCCAGCAGTGATCTCGTCCCAGCCTACGAGCAGTACTTC. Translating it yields CASSDLVPAYEQYF.

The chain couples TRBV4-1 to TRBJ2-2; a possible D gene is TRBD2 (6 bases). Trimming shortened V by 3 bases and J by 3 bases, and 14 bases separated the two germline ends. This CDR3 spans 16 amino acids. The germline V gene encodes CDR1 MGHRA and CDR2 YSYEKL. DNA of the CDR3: TGCGCCAGCAGCCAGAGTGGGACTCGTTACACCGGGGAGCTGTTTTTT. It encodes CASSQSGTRYTGELFF.

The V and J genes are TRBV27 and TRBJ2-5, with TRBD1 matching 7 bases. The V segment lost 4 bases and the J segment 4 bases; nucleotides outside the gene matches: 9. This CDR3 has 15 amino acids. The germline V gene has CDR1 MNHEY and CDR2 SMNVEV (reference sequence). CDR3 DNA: TGTGCCAGCAGTTCCATACAGGGGATTCGAGAGACCCAGTACTTC. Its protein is CASSSIQGIRETQYF.

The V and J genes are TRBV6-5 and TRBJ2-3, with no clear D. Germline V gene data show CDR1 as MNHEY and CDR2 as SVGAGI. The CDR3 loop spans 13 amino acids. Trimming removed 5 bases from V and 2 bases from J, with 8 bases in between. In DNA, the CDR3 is TGTGCCAGCAGTCGAGCGTTCACAGATACGCAGTATTTT. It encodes CASSRAFTDTQYF.

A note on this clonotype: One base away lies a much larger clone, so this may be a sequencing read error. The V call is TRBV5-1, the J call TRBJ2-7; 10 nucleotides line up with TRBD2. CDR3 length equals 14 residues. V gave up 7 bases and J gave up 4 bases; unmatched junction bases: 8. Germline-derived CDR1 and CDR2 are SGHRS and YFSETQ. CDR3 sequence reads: CASANSGRRYEQYF. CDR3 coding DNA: TGCGCCAGCGCTAATAGCGGGAGGAGATACGAGCAGTACTTC.

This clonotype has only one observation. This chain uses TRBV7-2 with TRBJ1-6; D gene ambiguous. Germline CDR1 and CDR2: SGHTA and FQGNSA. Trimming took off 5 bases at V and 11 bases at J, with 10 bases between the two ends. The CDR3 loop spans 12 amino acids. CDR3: CASSRIGAPLHF. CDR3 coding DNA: TGTGCCAGCAGCCGCATAGGTGCACCCCTCCACTTT.

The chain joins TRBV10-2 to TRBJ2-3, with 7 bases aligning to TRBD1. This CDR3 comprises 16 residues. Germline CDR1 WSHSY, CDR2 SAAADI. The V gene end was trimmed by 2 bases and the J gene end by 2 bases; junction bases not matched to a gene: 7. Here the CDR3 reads CASSENVGQDTDTQYF. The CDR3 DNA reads TGCGCCAGCAGTGAGAACGTAGGACAGGACACAGATACGCAGTATTTT.

CDR3 amino acids: CASSQVTVSGANVLTF. DNA of the CDR3: TGTGCCAGCAGCCAAGTGACGGTCTCTGGGGCCAACGTCCTGACTTTC. The chain has TRBV3-1 and TRBJ2-6; no clear D. The V and J ends lost 1 base and 0 bases respectively, with 7 bases between them. Germline V CDR1 and CDR2: LGHDT, YNNKEL (reference sequence). The CDR3 contains 16 residues.

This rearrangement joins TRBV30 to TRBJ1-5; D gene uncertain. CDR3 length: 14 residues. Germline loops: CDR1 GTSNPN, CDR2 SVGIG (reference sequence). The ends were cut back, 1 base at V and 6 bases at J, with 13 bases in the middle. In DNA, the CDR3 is TGTGCCTGGAGTGACTCTCTTCTAGGTCAGCCCCAGCATTTT. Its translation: CAWSDSLLGQPQHF. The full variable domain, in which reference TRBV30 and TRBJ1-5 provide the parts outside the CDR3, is SQTIHQWPATLVQPVGSPLSLECTVEGTSNPNLYWYRQAAGRGLQLLFYSVGIGQISSEVPQNLSASRPQDRQFILSSKKLLLSDSGFYLCAWSDSLLGQPQHFGDGTRLSIL.

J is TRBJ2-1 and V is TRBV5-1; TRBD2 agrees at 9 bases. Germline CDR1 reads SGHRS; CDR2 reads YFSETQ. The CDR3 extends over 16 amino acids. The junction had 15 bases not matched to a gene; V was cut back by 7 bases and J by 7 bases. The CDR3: CASERGGAGVWNEQFF. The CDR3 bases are TGCGCCAGCGAACGCGGGGGGGCTGGGGTGTGGAATGAGCAGTTCTTC.

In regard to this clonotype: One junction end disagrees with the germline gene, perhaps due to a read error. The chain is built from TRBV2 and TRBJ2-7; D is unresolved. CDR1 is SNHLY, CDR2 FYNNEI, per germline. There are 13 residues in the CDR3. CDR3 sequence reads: CASNRVPSSEQYF. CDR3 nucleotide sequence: TGTGCCAGCAATCGGGTTCCTTCCTCCGAGCAGTACTTC.

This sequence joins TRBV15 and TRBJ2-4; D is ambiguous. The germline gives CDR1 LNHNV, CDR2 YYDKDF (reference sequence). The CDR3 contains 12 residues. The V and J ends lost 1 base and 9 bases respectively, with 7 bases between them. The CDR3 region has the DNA TGTGCCACCAGCAGAGTGCAAGGCATTCAGTACTTC. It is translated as CATSRVQGIQYF.

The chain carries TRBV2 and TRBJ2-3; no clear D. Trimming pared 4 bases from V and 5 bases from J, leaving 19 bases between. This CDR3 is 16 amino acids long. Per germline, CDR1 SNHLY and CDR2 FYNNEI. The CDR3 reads CASSGARSQLEDTQYF. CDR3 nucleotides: TGTGCCAGCAGTGGAGCGCGGAGTCAATTGGAAGATACGCAGTATTTT.

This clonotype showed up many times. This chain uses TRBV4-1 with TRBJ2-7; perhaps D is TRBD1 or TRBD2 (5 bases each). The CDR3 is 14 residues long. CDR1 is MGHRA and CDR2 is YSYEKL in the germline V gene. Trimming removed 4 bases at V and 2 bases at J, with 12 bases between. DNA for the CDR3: TGCGCCAGCAGCCCGAGGGACGGAGCCTACGAGCAGTACTTC. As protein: CASSPRDGAYEQYF.

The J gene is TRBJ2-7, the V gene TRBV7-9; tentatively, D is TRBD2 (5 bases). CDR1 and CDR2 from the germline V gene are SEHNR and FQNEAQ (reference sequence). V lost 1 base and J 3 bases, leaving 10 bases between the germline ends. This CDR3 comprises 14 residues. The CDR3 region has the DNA TGTGCCAGCAGCTTAGGCGAGCGGCTCTACGAGCAGTACTTC. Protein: CASSLGERLYEQYF. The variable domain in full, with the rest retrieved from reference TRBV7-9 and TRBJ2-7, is DTGVSQNPRHKITKRGQNVTFRCDPISEHNRLYWYRQTLGQGPEFLTYFQNEAQLEKSRLLSDRFSAERPKGSFSTLEIQRTEQGDSAMYLCASSLGERLYEQYFGPGTRLTVT.

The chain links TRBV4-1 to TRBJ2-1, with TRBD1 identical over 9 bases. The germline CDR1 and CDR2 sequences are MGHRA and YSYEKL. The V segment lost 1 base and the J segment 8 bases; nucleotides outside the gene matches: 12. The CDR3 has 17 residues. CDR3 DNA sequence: TGCGCCAGCAGCCAAGGGTCCTGGGGGACAGGGTCACATGAGCAGTTCTTC. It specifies CASSQGSWGTGSHEQFF.

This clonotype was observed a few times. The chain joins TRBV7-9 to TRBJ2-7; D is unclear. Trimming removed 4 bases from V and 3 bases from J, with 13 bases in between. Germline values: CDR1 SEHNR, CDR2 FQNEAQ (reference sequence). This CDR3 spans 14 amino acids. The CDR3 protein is CASSWHGSLYEQYF. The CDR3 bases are TGTGCCAGCAGCTGGCACGGATCCCTCTACGAGCAGTACTTC.